The 30 T cell receptor beta chains given below trace back to one sample, sequenced in a study of human T cells and chemical hapten exposure. Time point in this sample: pre-sensitization, week 0. Treatment: therapeutic diphenylcyclopropenone sensitization with weekly scalp DPC. TCRdb recomputed calls from the RACE reads with MiXCR, one row per CDR3 protein. The sample holds under 110,000 distinct CDR3 sequences; about 12% are singletons and the top ten take more than 1.5%. Sequences were derived from whole blood, sampled in connection with sensitization to the hapten diphenylcyclopropenone (DPC). These receptors were taken from a woman in her forties or fifties with alopecia areata. Some clones in this sample may be carry-over from other donors' samples.

This clonotype came up a few times. The chain combines TRBV18 with TRBJ2-7, with D perhaps TRBD2 (6 bases). Trimming pared 0 bases from V and 2 bases from J, leaving 14 bases between. The CDR3 consists of 16 residues. Per germline, CDR1 KGHSH and CDR2 LQKENI. CDR3 sequence reads: CASSPPNPRGAYEQYF. The CDR3 bases are TGTGCCAGCTCACCACCGAATCCGCGGGGAGCCTACGAGCAGTACTTC.

This clonotype was found a few times. V usage is TRBV7-9 and J usage is TRBJ2-7, with 10 bases lining up with TRBD1. The CDR3 has 16 amino acids. J gave up 2 bases and V 2 bases, and 6 bases lay outside the gene matches. Germline CDR1 and CDR2: SEHNR and FQNEAQ (reference sequence). As DNA, the CDR3 is TGTGCCAGCAGCTTAAACATAGGACAGGGGGCCTACGAGCAGTACTTC. Translation: CASSLNIGQGAYEQYF.

This clonotype was seen more than once but under ten times. J is TRBJ2-5 and V is TRBV4-3; no firm D call. Germline V gene lookup returns CDR1 LGHNA and CDR2 YSLEER. This CDR3 region has 13 residues. The V and J ends lost 1 base and 2 bases respectively, with 5 bases between them. The chain's CDR3 is CASSQGPQETQYF. CDR3 DNA: TGCGCCAGCAGCCAAGGCCCACAAGAGACCCAGTACTTC.

In its sample, this clonotype was seen many times. The chain uses TRBV4-1 and TRBJ2-1, with 7 bases identical to TRBD1. J gave up 7 bases and V 1 base, and 4 bases lay outside the gene matches. The CDR3 totals 14 residues. CDR1 is MGHRA and CDR2 is YSYEKL in the germline V gene. CDR3 in amino acids: CASSQVRGRNEQFF. CDR3 nucleotide sequence: TGCGCCAGCAGCCAAGTAAGGGGGCGAAATGAGCAGTTCTTC.

This clonotype was picked up a small number of times. The CDR3 bases are TGTGCCAGCAGTTTATCAGGGTATAGGACCCAGTACTTC. Translating gives CASSLSGYRTQYF. The genes are TRBV28 and TRBJ2-5, with D possibly TRBD1 on 5 matching bases. The V and J ends lost 1 base and 7 bases respectively, with 10 bases between them. The CDR3 runs 13 residues. Germline CDR1 reads MDHEN; CDR2 reads SYDVKM. Variable domain in full (rest from reference TRBV28 and TRBJ2-5): DVKVTQSSRYLVKRTGEKVFLECVQDMDHENMFWYRQDPGLGLRLIYFSYDVKMKEKGDIPEGYSVSREKKERFSLILESASTNQTSMYLCASSLSGYRTQYFGPGTRLLVL.

This clonotype was counted at least ten times. DNA of the CDR3: TGTGCCAGCAGTTCCCCCCTCACTAGCGGGAGAGGAGAGACCCAGTACTTC. Its translation is CASSSPLTSGRGETQYF. This chain links TRBV27 with TRBJ2-5; 11 nucleotides agree with TRBD2. Losses at the gene ends were 4 bases for V and 4 bases for J; bases not matched to a gene: 11. Germline assignment: CDR1 MNHEY and CDR2 SMNVEV (reference sequence). This CDR3 has 17 residues.

This chain links TRBV28 with TRBJ1-3, with D unclear. This CDR3 has 15 amino acids. The germline CDR1 and CDR2 sequences are MDHEN and SYDVKM. V was trimmed by 6 bases and J by 0 bases, leaving 12 bases between them. This CDR3 reads CASSYGRFSGNTIYF. The CDR3 DNA reads TGTGCCAGCAGCTACGGGCGTTTCTCTGGAAACACCATATATTTT.

The chain recombines TRBV11-2 with TRBJ2-7; D not resolved. The V end lost 5 bases, the J end lost 2 bases, and 13 bases lay between the germline ends. This CDR3 comprises 14 residues. Germline V lookup: CDR1 SGHAT, CDR2 FQNNGV. CDR3 loop: CASSHIDGTYEQYF. CDR3 DNA: TGTGCCAGCAGCCACATCGACGGTACCTACGAGCAGTACTTC.

This clonotype was seen a few times. The rearrangement uses TRBV28 and TRBJ1-5; the D gene is possibly TRBD1 (5 bases). Germline assignment: CDR1 MDHEN and CDR2 SYDVKM. The V end lost 6 bases, the J end lost 14 bases, and 14 bases lay between the germline ends. CDR3 length equals 11 residues. The CDR3 nucleotides are TGTGCCAGCAGAGGGGCGGGGACCAAGCATTTT. Encoded protein: CASRGAGTKHF.

This clonotype was counted many times. The rearrangement links TRBV4-3 to TRBJ1-1; D may be TRBD1 (5 bases). Germline assignment: CDR1 LGHNA and CDR2 YSLEER. There are 12 residues in the CDR3. V was cut by 1 base and J by 7 bases, with 7 bases left in between. CDR3 coding DNA: TGCGCCAGCAGCCAAGCGGGGGGTGAAGCTTTCTTT. Translating gives CASSQAGGEAFF.

This clonotype was counted between two and nine times. The chain links TRBV27 to TRBJ1-5; D is possibly TRBD1 (5 bases). The CDR3 is made up of 16 amino acids. Trimming took off 5 bases at V and 5 bases at J, with 19 bases between the two ends. Germline CDR1 and CDR2: MNHEY and SMNVEV (reference sequence). The CDR3 protein is CASSASQGEYDQPQHF. CDR3 nucleotide sequence: TGTGCCAGCAGTGCCTCTCAAGGGGAGTATGATCAGCCCCAGCATTTT.

This clonotype appeared a few times. The chain employs TRBV5-6 and TRBJ1-4; possibly TRBD1 for D (5 bases). The germline gives CDR1 SGHDT, CDR2 YYEEEE. The CDR3 has 16 residues. Trimming took 1 base from V and 7 from J, leaving 17 bases between them. The CDR3 here is CASSLWGEPGTEKLFF. The CDR3 DNA follows: TGTGCCAGCAGCTTGTGGGGGGAGCCAGGCACTGAAAAACTGTTTTTT.

The chain is built from TRBV29-1 and TRBJ2-1; 9 bases match TRBD1. The CDR3 is 14 amino acids. V shed 3 bases, J shed 3 bases, and the junction held 3 bases outside the gene matches. Germline V lookup: CDR1 SQVTM, CDR2 ANQGSEA. The CDR3 reads CSVEGQGIYNEQFF. The CDR3 DNA reads TGCAGCGTTGAGGGACAGGGAATCTACAATGAGCAGTTCTTC.

This clonotype has only a few counts. The chain links TRBV6-2 or TRBV6-3 to TRBJ2-2; D is ambiguous. Germline values: CDR1 MNHEY, CDR2 SVGEGT. CDR3 length: 16 residues. Between the trimmed V and J ends, which lost 1 base and 1 base, there was a span of 10 bases. The DNA for the CDR3 is TGTGCCAGCAGTTACTGGGCTCCAGAGAACACCGGGGAGCTGTTTTTT. Protein product: CASSYWAPENTGELFF.

This clonotype has a count of ten or more. The chain links TRBV5-1 to TRBJ2-3; D is unresolved. The germline V and J ends were trimmed by 1 base and 6 bases, with 12 bases remaining between them. Germline CDR1 is SGHRS and CDR2 is YFSETQ. This CDR3 is 14 amino acids long. The DNA for the CDR3 is TGCGCCAGCAGCTTGTCTTCCTCACCGGATACGCAGTATTTT. This codes for CASSLSSSPDTQYF.

There are a few counts of this clonotype. The chain carries TRBV28 and TRBJ2-1, with D possibly being TRBD2 (6 bases). The CDR3 is 12 amino acids. V shed 3 bases and J shed 15 bases, with 15 bases lying between them. In germline, CDR1 is MDHEN, CDR2 SYDVKM. DNA for the CDR3: TGTGCCAGCAGTTTTGGGACTTTCAGTTGGTTCTTC. Amino acid sequence: CASSFGTFSWFF.

This clonotype was detected a few times. This chain connects TRBV7-2 to TRBJ2-7, with 8 positions matching TRBD1. The CDR3 length is 14 residues. The V and J ends lost 10 bases and 6 bases, in that order; junction bases with no gene match: 14. In germline, CDR1 is SGHTA, CDR2 FQGNSA. Written as DNA, the CDR3 is TGTGCCACAACCCGACAGGGGACCCCTTCCGAGCAGTACTTC. It yields the protein CATTRQGTPSEQYF.

The V call is TRBV6-2 or TRBV6-3, the J call TRBJ2-1; TRBD1 is a possible D gene (6 bases). Germline CDR1 is MNHEY and CDR2 is SVGEGT. Trimming cost V 7 bases and J 6 bases, with 22 bases left between them. The CDR3 is 16 residues long. CDR3 loop: CASTYRASQGPNEQFF. In nucleotides, the CDR3 is TGTGCCAGCACCTACAGGGCATCCCAGGGGCCCAATGAGCAGTTCTTC.

The genes are TRBV6-5 and TRBJ2-1; 9 bases agree with TRBD2. Trimming at V came to 8 bases and at J to 4 bases, leaving 12 bases not matched to a gene. Germline values: CDR1 MNHEY, CDR2 SVGAGI. This CDR3 has 16 amino acids. CDR3 nucleotide sequence: TGTGCCAGCGGGTCCCAACTAGCGGGTTCGTACAATGAGCAGTTCTTC. Its translation: CASGSQLAGSYNEQFF.

This chain uses TRBV7-2 with TRBJ1-2; maybe TRBD1 (5 bases). Germline CDR1 is SGHTA and CDR2 is FQGNSA. With 5 bases removed from V and 4 bases from J, the gap between germline ends came to 14 bases. The length of the CDR3 is 14 residues. This CDR3 reads CASSPFGGVYGYTF. CDR3 coding DNA: TGTGCCAGCAGCCCATTTGGAGGGGTCTATGGCTACACCTTC.

There are a few counts of this clonotype. The chain uses TRBV7-2 and TRBJ2-7; 7 nucleotides match TRBD1. The CDR3 spans 15 residues. CDR1 and CDR2 (germline): SGHTA, FQGNSA. Losses at the gene ends were 5 bases for V and 3 bases for J; bases not matched to a gene: 10. CDR3 sequence (DNA): TGTGCCAGCAGCCTTCGATGGGACAGCCGCTACGAGCAGTACTTC. Translation gives CASSLRWDSRYEQYF.

This clonotype came up many times. The V and J genes are TRBV4-3 and TRBJ2-1; 9 positions match TRBD2. This CDR3 has 17 amino acids. V trimming: 0 bases; J trimming: 3 bases; junction bases outside the gene matches: 6. Germline loops: CDR1 LGHNA, CDR2 YSLEER. The CDR3 bases are TGCGCCAGCAGCCAAGATCTTCCTAGCGGGGACTACAATGAGCAGTTCTTC. Protein: CASSQDLPSGDYNEQFF.

This clonotype occurred a few times. The gene calls are TRBV18 and TRBJ2-2; D remains unclear. CDR1 and CDR2 (germline): KGHSH, LQKENI. Trimming cost V 3 bases and J 5 bases, with 4 bases left between them. The CDR3 is 12 residues long. The DNA for the CDR3 is TGTGCCAGCTCACCTCCAACCGGGGAGCTGTTTTTT. Its protein is CASSPPTGELFF.

This clonotype came up many times. The rearrangement uses TRBV28 and TRBJ2-3; D is unclear. CDR1 is MDHEN, CDR2 SYDVKM, per germline. This CDR3 comprises 12 residues. V dropped 6 bases and J dropped 6 bases, with 10 bases sitting between them. CDR3 coding DNA: TGTGCCAGCAGGATAGGCGTCGATACGCAGTATTTT. As protein: CASRIGVDTQYF.

This clonotype appeared a few times. This chain uses TRBV7-6 with TRBJ1-2; D unclear. Looked up from germline, CDR1 is SGHVS and CDR2 is FNYEAQ. CDR3 length equals 14 residues. Trimming removed 5 bases at V and 9 bases at J, with 19 bases between. CDR3 nucleotide sequence: TGTGCCAGCAGCCCCGGACTGCTCGGGAGTAGCTACACCTTC. Translating gives CASSPGLLGSSYTF.

The chain links TRBV10-3 to TRBJ2-7, with 10 positions matching TRBD1. CDR1 is ENHRY, CDR2 SYGVKD, per germline. The ends lost 6 bases at V and 2 bases at J; junction bases unmatched: 4. The CDR3 is 14 amino acids. CDR3 DNA sequence: TGTGCCATCAGGGGGGACAGGGGCACCTACGAGCAGTACTTC. Its translation is CAIRGDRGTYEQYF.

This chain joins TRBV18 and TRBJ2-3; 14 nucleotides line up with TRBD2. The CDR3 spans 17 residues. V trimming: 3 bases; J trimming: 4 bases; junction bases outside the gene matches: 6. Germline loops: CDR1 KGHSH, CDR2 LQKENI. CDR3 amino acids: CASSPQGLAGDSDTQYF. The CDR3 DNA follows: TGTGCCAGCTCACCTCAGGGACTAGCGGGAGATTCAGATACGCAGTATTTT.

The rearrangement links TRBV5-1 to TRBJ1-1, with unresolved D. The CDR3 runs 14 residues. Trimming stripped 0 bases from V and 1 base from J, with 7 bases between. Per the germline V gene, CDR1 is SGHRS and CDR2 is YFSETQ. CDR3: CASSLVGENTEAFF. As DNA, the CDR3 is TGCGCCAGCAGCTTGGTCGGGGAGAACACTGAAGCTTTCTTT.

The table lists this clonotype with a few counts. The rearrangement uses TRBV5-1 and TRBJ2-1; 10 bases are a match to TRBD1. The CDR3 extends over 14 amino acids. Germline V CDR1 and CDR2: SGHRS, YFSETQ. V shed 7 bases, J shed 4 bases, and the junction held 5 bases outside the gene matches. For the CDR3, the DNA is TGCGCCAGCCAAGACAGGGGGCGATACAATGAGCAGTTCTTC. It codes for CASQDRGRYNEQFF.

The chain couples TRBV7-2 to TRBJ2-1, with 7 bases identical to TRBD2. Germline V gives CDR1 SGHTA, CDR2 FQGNSA. CDR3 length equals 15 residues. V dropped 3 bases and J dropped 6; count of bases not matched to a gene: 8. The CDR3 protein is CASSFLAAPFNEQFF. The CDR3 DNA sequence: TGTGCCAGCAGCTTCCTAGCGGCCCCCTTCAATGAGCAGTTCTTC.